This T cell receptor (beta chain) was obtained from a study of blood T cell repertoires in COVID-19. This CDR3 has 17 residues. Trimming took 2 bases from V and 6 from J; bases not matched to a gene: 11. Germline V lookup: CDR1 GTSNPN, CDR2 SVGIG (reference sequence). Using immunoSEQ multiplex PCR, the repertoire was profiled, and TCRdb retains in-frame clones only, with some absent. Of 70,000 or so clones in the sample, under 85% are singletons; the top ten hold 20% to 25%. The chain joins TRBV30 to TRBJ2-3, with 13 bases matching TRBD2. Sequencing input: peripheral blood. The TCR sequence derives from a man aged 65-85 years with acute or convalescent COVID-19. The CDR3 DNA is TGTGCCTGGAGTCGGACTAGCGGGAGACTCCCGAGGGATACGCAGTATTTT. As protein: CAWSRTSGRLPRDTQYF.